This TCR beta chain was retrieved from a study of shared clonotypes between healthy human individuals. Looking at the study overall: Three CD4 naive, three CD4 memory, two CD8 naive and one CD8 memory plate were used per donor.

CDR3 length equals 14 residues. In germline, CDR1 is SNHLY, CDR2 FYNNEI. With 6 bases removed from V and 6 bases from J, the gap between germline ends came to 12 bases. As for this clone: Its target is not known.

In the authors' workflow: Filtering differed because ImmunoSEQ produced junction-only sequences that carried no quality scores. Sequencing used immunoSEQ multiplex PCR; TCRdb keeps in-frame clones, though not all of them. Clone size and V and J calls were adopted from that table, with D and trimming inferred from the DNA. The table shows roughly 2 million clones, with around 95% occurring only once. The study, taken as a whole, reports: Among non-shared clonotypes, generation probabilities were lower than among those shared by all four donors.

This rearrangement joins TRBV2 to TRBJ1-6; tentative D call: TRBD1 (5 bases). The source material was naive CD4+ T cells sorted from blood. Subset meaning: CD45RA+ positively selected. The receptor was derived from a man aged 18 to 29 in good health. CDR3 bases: TGTGCCAGCAGGGCCGAGACAGCTAATTCACCCCTCCACTTT. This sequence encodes CASRAETANSPLHF.